Following are 15 T cell receptor beta chains from one sample sequenced in a study of OX40 agonist ivuxolimab in advanced cancers. Clones were sequenced by immunoSEQ multiplex PCR, and TCRdb holds only the in-frame ones, with some missing. The repertoire consists of approximately 80,000 clones, with 80% to 95% occurring once and the leading ten covering around 6.9%. Sequencing used CD4+ or CD8+ T cells sorted from blood, obtained in a trial of the OX40 agonist ivuxolimab. All receptors come from an adult with an advanced solid tumor such as melanoma, head and neck, liver or kidney cancer.

The chain carries TRBV5-6 and TRBJ2-3, with TRBD2 matching over 11 bases. The CDR3 extends over 17 amino acids. The V segment lost 1 base and the J segment 4 bases; nucleotides outside the gene matches: 8. Germline CDR1 and CDR2: SGHDT and YYEEEE. DNA of the CDR3: TGTGCCAGCAGCTTGTTAGGCCTAGCGGGAGGAGCAGATACGCAGTATTTT. Translation: CASSLLGLAGGADTQYF.

In DNA, the CDR3 is TGTGCCAGCAGCTTGGCACGACAGGGCGCTTATGGCTACACCTTC. Protein sequence: CASSLARQGAYGYTF. The V call is TRBV5-6, the J call TRBJ1-2; TRBD1 aligns across 7 bases. The CDR3 totals 15 residues. V dropped 0 bases and J dropped 5; count of bases not matched to a gene: 7. Germline V gene data show CDR1 as SGHDT and CDR2 as YYEEEE.

The rearrangement uses TRBV7-3 and TRBJ2-4, with 10 bases matching TRBD2. CDR3 size: 14 residues. V was pared by 5 bases and J by 9 bases, with 7 bases of the junction left unmatched. CDR1 is SGHTA, CDR2 FQGTGA, per germline. The CDR3 is CASSPAGGVGIQYF. In DNA form, the CDR3 reads TGTGCCAGCAGCCCAGCGGGAGGGGTCGGCATTCAGTACTTC.

The chain links TRBV15 to TRBJ1-1; a possible D gene is TRBD1 (5 bases). V shed 6 bases and J shed 3 bases, with 17 bases lying between them. Germline V lookup: CDR1 LNHNV, CDR2 YYDKDF (reference sequence). The CDR3 extends over 15 amino acids. DNA of the CDR3: TGTGCCACCAGAGGCGACAGAACTGAGGACACTGAAGCTTTCTTT. Encoded protein: CATRGDRTEDTEAFF.

The chain has TRBV2 and TRBJ2-3, with D maybe TRBD1 (10 bases). This CDR3 has 20 residues. In germline, CDR1 is SNHLY, CDR2 FYNNEI. V lost 6 bases to trimming and J lost 6 bases, with 34 bases between them. Here the CDR3 reads CASSRAGTGVLAGVMDTQYF. CDR3 bases: TGTGCCAGCAGCCGAGCCGGGACAGGGGTGTTAGCGGGAGTTATGGATACGCAGTATTTT.

The V gene is TRBV27, the J gene TRBJ2-7; TRBD2 agrees at 7 bases. CDR1 is MNHEY, CDR2 SMNVEV, per germline (reference sequence). After removal of 5 bases from V and 4 bases from J, the junction contained 5 bases not matched to a gene. The CDR3 spans 13 residues. CDR3 amino acids: CASSLGRVYEQYF. The CDR3 bases are TGTGCCAGCAGTCTAGGGAGGGTTTACGAGCAGTACTTC.

On this clone itself: The sample holds other DNA sequences that translate to the same CDR3. The rearrangement links TRBV5-1 to TRBJ2-5; 8 nucleotides match TRBD1. The CDR3 covers 15 residues. Germline lookup yields CDR1 SGHRS and CDR2 YFSETQ. The V and J ends lost 0 bases and 1 base, in that order; junction bases with no gene match: 2. CDR3 DNA: TGCGCCAGCAGCTTGGCCGGGACAGGCCAAGAGACCCAGTACTTC. It encodes CASSLAGTGQETQYF.

The V and J genes are TRBV10-1 and TRBJ2-2; D may match TRBD1 or TRBD2 (5 bases each). The CDR3 is 14 amino acids. V was cut by 4 bases and J by 7 bases, with 13 bases left in between. The germline CDR1 and CDR2 sequences are WNHNN and SYGVQD (reference sequence). The CDR3 here is CASSARVDSGELFF. Written as DNA, the CDR3 is TGCGCCAGCAGTGCGAGGGTCGACAGCGGGGAGCTGTTTTTT.

The chain is built from TRBV9 and TRBJ2-3; the match to TRBD2 covers 10 bases. The trim removed 6 bases at V and 6 bases at J, leaving 13 bases unmatched. The CDR3 contains 16 residues. Germline CDR1 and CDR2: SGDLS and YYNGEE. Written as DNA, the CDR3 is TGTGCCAGCACCACGGGAGCGGGAGGGCCCTCTGATACGCAGTATTTT. This gives the protein CASTTGAGGPSDTQYF.

V is TRBV27 and J is TRBJ2-1, with unresolved D. The germline gives CDR1 MNHEY, CDR2 SMNVEV (reference sequence). The length of the CDR3 is 16 residues. V dropped 5 bases and J dropped 0 bases, with 14 bases sitting between them. CDR3 residues: CASSRIRMSSYNEQFF. The CDR3 region has the DNA TGTGCCAGCAGTCGAATTCGGATGAGCTCCTACAATGAGCAGTTCTTC.

The rearrangement joins TRBV18 to TRBJ2-7; 7 bases match TRBD1. CDR3 size: 15 residues. The V and J ends lost 0 bases and 6 bases, in that order; junction bases with no gene match: 8. Germline-derived CDR1 and CDR2 are KGHSH and LQKENI. CDR3 protein: CASSPPSTNRGEQYF. In nucleotides, the CDR3 is TGTGCCAGCTCACCACCCTCGACGAACAGGGGCGAGCAGTACTTC. The entire variable domain, with the rest obtained from reference TRBV18 and TRBJ2-7, is as follows: NAGVMQNPRHLVRRRGQEARLRCSPMKGHSHVYWYRQLPEEGLKFMVYLQKENIIDESGMPKERFSAEFPKEGPSILRIQQVVRGDSAAYFCASSPPSTNRGEQYFGPGTRLTVT.

This clone was found a few times. J is TRBJ2-7 and V is TRBV18, with D perhaps assigned TRBD1 or TRBD2 (5 bases each). The CDR3 covers 15 residues. The germline V gene has CDR1 KGHSH and CDR2 LQKENI. V shed 5 bases and J shed 0 bases, with 14 bases lying between them. The DNA for the CDR3 is TGTGCCAGCTCAGACGGGACCGCCAGCTCCTACGAGCAGTACTTC. Amino acids: CASSDGTASSYEQYF.

This chain links TRBV5-1 with TRBJ2-7, with D perhaps matching TRBD1 or TRBD2 (6 bases each). Per germline, CDR1 SGHRS and CDR2 YFSETQ. Deletions cut 1 base from V and 4 bases from J, with 15 bases between. The CDR3 has 15 amino acids. CDR3 loop: CASSLSAGGGYEQYF. CDR3 DNA sequence: TGCGCCAGCAGCTTGTCGGCCGGGGGCGGTTACGAGCAGTACTTC. Variable domain in full (rest from reference TRBV5-1 and TRBJ2-7): KAGVTQTPRYLIKTRGQQVTLSCSPISGHRSVSWYQQTPGQGLQFLFEYFSETQRNKGNFPGRFSGRQFSNSRSEMNVSTLELGDSALYLCASSLSAGGGYEQYFGPGTRLTVT.

The chain is built from TRBV11-2 and TRBJ2-3, with D tentatively TRBD2 (6 bases). Looked up from germline, CDR1 is SGHAT and CDR2 is FQNNGV. Trimming pared 0 bases from V and 4 bases from J, leaving 11 bases between. The CDR3 has 15 residues. This chain's CDR3 is CASSLEGGNADTQYF. Written as DNA, the CDR3 is TGTGCCAGCAGCTTAGAGGGCGGGAACGCAGATACGCAGTATTTT. Based on the CDR3 plus reference TRBV11-2 and TRBJ2-3, the full variable domain is EAGVAQSPRYKIIEKRQSVAFWCNPISGHATLYWYQQILGQGPKLLIQFQNNGVVDDSQLPKDRFSAERLKGVDSTLKIQPAKLEDSAVYLCASSLEGGNADTQYFGPGTRLTVL.

The chain combines TRBV10-1 with TRBJ1-1, with D uncertain. CDR1 is WNHNN and CDR2 is SYGVQD in the germline V gene (reference sequence). This CDR3 region has 13 residues. The ends were cut back, 6 bases at V and 4 bases at J, with 12 bases in the middle. CDR3 sequence: CASSHRTATEAFF. The CDR3 DNA is TGCGCCAGCAGCCATAGGACGGCCACTGAAGCTTTCTTT.